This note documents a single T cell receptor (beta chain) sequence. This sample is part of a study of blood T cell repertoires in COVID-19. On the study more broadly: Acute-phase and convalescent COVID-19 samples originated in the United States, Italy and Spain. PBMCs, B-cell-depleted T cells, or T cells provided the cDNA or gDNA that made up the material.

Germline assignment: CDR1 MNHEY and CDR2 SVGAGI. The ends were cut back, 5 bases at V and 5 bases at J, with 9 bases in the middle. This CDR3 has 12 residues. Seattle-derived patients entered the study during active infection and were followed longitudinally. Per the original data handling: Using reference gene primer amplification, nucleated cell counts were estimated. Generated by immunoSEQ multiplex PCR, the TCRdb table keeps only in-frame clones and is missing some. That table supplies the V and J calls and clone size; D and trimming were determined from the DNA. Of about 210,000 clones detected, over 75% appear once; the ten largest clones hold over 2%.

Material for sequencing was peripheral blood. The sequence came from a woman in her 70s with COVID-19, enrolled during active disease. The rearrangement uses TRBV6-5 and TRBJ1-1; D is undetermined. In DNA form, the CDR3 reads TGTGCCAGCAGTATCCGGGGAACTGAAGCTTTCTTT. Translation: CASSIRGTEAFF.